Listed below are T cell receptor beta chains from one sample, sequenced in a study of CD8 T cells in ankylosing spondylitis. TCRdb itself ran the 5' RACE reads through MiXCR, one entry per CDR3 protein. The sample includes 450,000 or so distinct CDR3 sequences, 25% to 30% of them seen just once. The sequencing sample was made of blood, either unsorted or a sorted T cell fraction (not recorded which). The receptors stem from a male donor with ankylosing spondylitis. Each CDR3 is given with its conserved first and last residue. The D gene is left open where the match is weak. Clone size, where shown, is once, few, many, or a class for clones that have expanded.

>TRBV5-1|few|NA|TRBJ1-3
CASSLNWDTIYF
TGCGCCAGCAGCTTGAATTGGGACACCATATATTTT
>TRBV11-2|NA|TRBD2|TRBJ2-5
CASSSGTSGRSQETQYF
TGTGCCAGCAGCTCCGGGACTAGCGGGAGGAGCCAAGAGACCCAGTACTTC
>TRBV7-8|few|NA|TRBJ2-5
CASSLGPTVGTQYF
TGTGCCAGCAGCTTAGGACCTACCGTCGGGACCCAGTACTTC
>TRBV6-1|NA|TRBD1|TRBJ1-6
CASRVDRVSPLHF
TGTGCCAGCAGAGTTGACAGGGTTTCACCCCTCCACTTT
>TRBV20-1|NA|NA|TRBJ1-6
CSARRDDNSPPHF
TGCAGTGCTAGGAGGGACGATAATTCACCCCCCCACTTT
>TRBV5-1|NA|NA|TRBJ1-1
CASSLEGGMNTEAFF
TGCGCCAGCAGCTTGGAGGGGGGAATGAACACTGAAGCTTTCTTT
>TRBV4-1|NA|NA|TRBJ2-1
CASSPLGGATRANEQFF
TGCGCCAGCAGCCCCCTGGGAGGTGCAACCAGGGCCAATGAGCAGTTCTTC
>TRBV3-1|NA|TRBD1|TRBJ2-1
CASSRKGANEQFF
TGTGCCAGCAGCCGCAAGGGGGCAAATGAGCAGTTCTTC
>TRBV7-8|few|NA|TRBJ1-5
CASSYGRLWSNQPQHF
TGTGCCAGCAGCTACGGACGGTTGTGGAGCAATCAGCCCCAGCATTTT
>TRBV7-2|few|NA|TRBJ2-5
CASSFKAQETQYF
TGTGCCAGCAGCTTTAAGGCCCAAGAGACCCAGTACTTC
>TRBV24-1|few|NA|TRBJ1-5
CATSGSNQPQHF
TGTGCCACCAGTGGGTCGAATCAGCCCCAGCATTTT
>TRBV7-2|NA|NA|TRBJ2-1
CASSYQSSSYNEQFF
TGTGCCAGCAGCTATCAATCGAGCTCCTACAATGAGCAGTTCTTC
>TRBV3-1|few|NA|TRBJ2-4
CASSHLAKNIQYF
TGTGCCAGCAGCCACCTAGCCAAAAACATTCAGTACTTC
>TRBV3-1|NA|NA|TRBJ1-3
CASRQGYSGNTIYF
TGTGCCAGCAGGCAGGGATACTCTGGAAACACCATATATTTT
>TRBV5-6|many|NA|TRBJ1-2
CASSLFRDGYGYTF
TGTGCCAGCAGCTTGTTCCGGGACGGCTATGGCTACACCTTC
>TRBV18|NA|NA|TRBJ2-5
CASSTWTAQEATQYF
TGTGCCAGCTCAACCTGGACAGCTCAAGAAGCGACCCAGTACTTC
>TRBV12-3/TRBV12-4|few|NA|TRBJ1-5
CASSLNRVQPQHF
TGTGCCAGCAGTTTAAATCGGGTTCAGCCCCAGCATTTT
>TRBV5-8|NA|TRBD2|TRBJ2-1
CASNPRAGGNEQFF
TGTGCCAGCAACCCTCGGGCGGGAGGGAATGAGCAGTTCTTC
>TRBV12-3/TRBV12-4|few|TRBD1|TRBJ1-1
CASTRGGGHTEAFF
TGTGCCAGCACCCGGGGAGGGGGCCACACTGAAGCTTTCTTT
>TRBV7-9|NA|TRBD1|TRBJ2-1
CASSPPGQVGNEQFF
TGTGCCAGCAGCCCTCCGGGACAGGTCGGCAATGAGCAGTTCTTC
>TRBV28|NA|NA|TRBJ2-3
CASQQRVSTDTQYF
TGTGCCAGCCAACAGCGGGTTAGCACAGATACGCAGTATTTT
>TRBV7-2|few|NA|TRBJ1-1
CASSLLGAGSEAFF
TGTGCCAGCAGCTTATTGGGGGCGGGGTCTGAAGCTTTCTTT
>TRBV5-1|NA|NA|TRBJ2-7
CASSLSSSNEQYF
TGCGCCAGCAGCCTATCCTCTAGTAACGAGCAGTACTTC